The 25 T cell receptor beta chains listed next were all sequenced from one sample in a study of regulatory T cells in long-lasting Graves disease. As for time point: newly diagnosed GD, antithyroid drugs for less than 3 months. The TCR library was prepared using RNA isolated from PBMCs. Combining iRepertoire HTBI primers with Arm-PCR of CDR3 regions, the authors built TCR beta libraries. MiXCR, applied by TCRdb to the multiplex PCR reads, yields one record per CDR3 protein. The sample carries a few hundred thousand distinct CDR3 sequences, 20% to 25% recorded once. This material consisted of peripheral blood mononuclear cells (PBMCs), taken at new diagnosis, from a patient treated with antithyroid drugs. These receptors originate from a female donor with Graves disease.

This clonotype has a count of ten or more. The DNA of the CDR3 is TGTGCCAGCAGTTACTCGCCGGTTAGGTCCCCACTTTACCAAGAGACCCAGTACTTC. Translating it yields CASSYSPVRSPLYQETQYF. V is TRBV6-2 or TRBV6-3 and J is TRBJ2-5; D call uncertain. The CDR3 has 19 residues. CDR1 and CDR2 (germline): MNHEY, SVGEGT. The ends were cut back, 0 bases at V and 0 bases at J, with 20 bases in the middle.

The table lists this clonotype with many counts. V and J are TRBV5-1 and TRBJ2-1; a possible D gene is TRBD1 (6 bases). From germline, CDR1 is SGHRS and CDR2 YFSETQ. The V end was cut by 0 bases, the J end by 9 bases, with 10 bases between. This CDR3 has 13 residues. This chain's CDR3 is CASSLDRVAEQFF. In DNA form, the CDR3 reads TGCGCCAGCAGCTTGGACAGGGTGGCTGAGCAGTTCTTC.

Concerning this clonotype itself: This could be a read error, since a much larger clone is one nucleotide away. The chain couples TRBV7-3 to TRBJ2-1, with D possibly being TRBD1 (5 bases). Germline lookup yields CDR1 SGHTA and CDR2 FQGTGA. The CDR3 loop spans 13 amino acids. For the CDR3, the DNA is TGTGCCAGCAGCCCCGAAGGGGTGGGTGAGCAGCTCTTC. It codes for CASSPEGVGEQLF. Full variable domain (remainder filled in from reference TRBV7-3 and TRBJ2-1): GAGVSQTPSNKVTEKGKYVELRCDPISGHTALYWYRQSLGQGPEFLIYFQGTGAADDSGLPNDRFFAVRPEGSVSTLKIQRTERGDSAVYLCASSPEGVGEQLFGPGTRLTVL.

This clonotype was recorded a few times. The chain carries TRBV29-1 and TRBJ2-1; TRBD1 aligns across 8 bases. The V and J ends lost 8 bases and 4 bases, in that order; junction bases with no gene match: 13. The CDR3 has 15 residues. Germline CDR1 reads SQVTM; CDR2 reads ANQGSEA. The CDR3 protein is CSTFRGTGKYNEQFF. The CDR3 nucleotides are TGCAGCACTTTTCGCGGGACAGGAAAATACAATGAGCAGTTCTTC.

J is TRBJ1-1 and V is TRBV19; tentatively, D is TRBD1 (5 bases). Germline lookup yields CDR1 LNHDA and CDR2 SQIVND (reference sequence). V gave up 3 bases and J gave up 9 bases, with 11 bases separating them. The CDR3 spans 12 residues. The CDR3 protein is CASSIGGSQAFF. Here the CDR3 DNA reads TGTGCCAGTAGTATCGGGGGGTCACAAGCTTTCTTT.

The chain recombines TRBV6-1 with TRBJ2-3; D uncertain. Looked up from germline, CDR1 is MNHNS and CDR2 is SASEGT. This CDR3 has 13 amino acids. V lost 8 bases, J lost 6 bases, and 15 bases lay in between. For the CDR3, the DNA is TGTGCCAGCTCACCAGGAGAAGGGGATACGCAGTATTTT. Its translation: CASSPGEGDTQYF.

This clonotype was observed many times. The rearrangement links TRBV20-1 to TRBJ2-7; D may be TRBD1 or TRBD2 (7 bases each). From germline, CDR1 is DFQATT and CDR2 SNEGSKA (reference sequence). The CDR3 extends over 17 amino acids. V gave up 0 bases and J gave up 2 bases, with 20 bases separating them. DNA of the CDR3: TGCAGTGCTAGAGATACCACCAGGGGGGGAGATCCCTACGAGCAGTACTTC. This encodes CSARDTTRGGDPYEQYF.

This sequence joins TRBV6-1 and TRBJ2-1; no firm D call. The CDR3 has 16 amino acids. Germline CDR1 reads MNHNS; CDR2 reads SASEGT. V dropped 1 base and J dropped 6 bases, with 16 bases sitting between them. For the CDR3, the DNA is TGTGCCAGCAGTGAAGGGGCTTGGGTTCAAGGCAATGAGCAGTTCTTC. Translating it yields CASSEGAWVQGNEQFF.

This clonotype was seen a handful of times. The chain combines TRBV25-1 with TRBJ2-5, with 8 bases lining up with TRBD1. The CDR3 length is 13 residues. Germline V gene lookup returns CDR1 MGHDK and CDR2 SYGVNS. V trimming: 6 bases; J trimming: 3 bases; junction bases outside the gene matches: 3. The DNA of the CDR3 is TGTGCCAGCAGGGGACAGGATAAAGAGACCCAGTACTTC. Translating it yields CASRGQDKETQYF. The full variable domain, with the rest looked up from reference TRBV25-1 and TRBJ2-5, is EADIYQTPRYLVIGTGKKITLECSQTMGHDKMYWYQQDPGMELHLIHYSYGVNSTEKGDLSSESTVSRIRTEHFPLTLESARPSHTSQYLCASRGQDKETQYFGPGTRLLVL.

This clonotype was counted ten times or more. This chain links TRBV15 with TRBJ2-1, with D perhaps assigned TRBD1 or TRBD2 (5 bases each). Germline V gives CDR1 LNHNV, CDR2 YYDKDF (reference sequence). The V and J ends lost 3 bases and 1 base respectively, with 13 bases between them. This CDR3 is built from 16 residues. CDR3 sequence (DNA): TGTGCCACCAGCAGGACAGCGGTTACATCCTACAATGAGCAGTTCTTC. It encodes CATSRTAVTSYNEQFF.

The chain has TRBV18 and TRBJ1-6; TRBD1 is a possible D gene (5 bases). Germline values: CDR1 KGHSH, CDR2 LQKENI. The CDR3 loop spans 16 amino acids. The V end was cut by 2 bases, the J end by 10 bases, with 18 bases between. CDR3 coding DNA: TGTGCCAGCTCACCATCACAGAGCCAGGGCAACTCACCCCTCCACTTT. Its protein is CASSPSQSQGNSPLHF.

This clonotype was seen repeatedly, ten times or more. CDR3 in DNA: TGCGCCAGCAGCAAGACTAGCGGGAGGATTAATGAGCAGTTCTTC. Its translation is CASSKTSGRINEQFF. The chain uses TRBV5-1 and TRBJ2-1; 13 bases match TRBD2. The CDR3 runs to 15 residues. V dropped 4 bases and J dropped 7; count of bases not matched to a gene: 5. Germline CDR1 SGHRS, CDR2 YFSETQ.

The CDR3 DNA is TGTGCCAGCAGAGGAGCGGGCAGGGGAACCGGGGAGCTGTTTTTT. It yields the protein CASRGAGRGTGELFF. The chain uses TRBV6-2 or TRBV6-3 and TRBJ2-2, with D perhaps assigned TRBD1 or TRBD2 (6 bases each). Germline assignment: CDR1 MNHEY and CDR2 SVGEGT. The CDR3 length is 15 residues. Trimming stripped 6 bases from V and 5 bases from J, with 16 bases between.

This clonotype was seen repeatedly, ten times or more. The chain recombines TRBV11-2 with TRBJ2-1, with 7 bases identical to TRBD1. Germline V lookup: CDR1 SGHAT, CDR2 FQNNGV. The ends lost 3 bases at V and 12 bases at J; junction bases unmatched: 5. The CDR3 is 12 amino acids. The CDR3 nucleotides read TGTGCCAGCAGCTTCCCAGGACAGGTGCAGTTCTTC. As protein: CASSFPGQVQFF.

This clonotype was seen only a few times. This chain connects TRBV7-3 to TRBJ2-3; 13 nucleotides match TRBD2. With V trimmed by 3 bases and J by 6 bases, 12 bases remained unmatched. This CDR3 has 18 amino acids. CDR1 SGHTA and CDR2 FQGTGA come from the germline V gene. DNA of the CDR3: TGTGCCAGCAGCTTCCCTATCACTAGCGGGGGGGCCGGGGATACGCAGTATTTT. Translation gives CASSFPITSGGAGDTQYF.

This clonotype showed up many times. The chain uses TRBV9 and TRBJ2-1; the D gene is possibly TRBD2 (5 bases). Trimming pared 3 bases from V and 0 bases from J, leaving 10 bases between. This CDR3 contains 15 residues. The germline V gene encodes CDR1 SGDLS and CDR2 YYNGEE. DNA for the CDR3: TGTGCCAGCAGCGGGACTGCCAGCTCCTACAATGAGCAGTTCTTC. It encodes CASSGTASSYNEQFF.

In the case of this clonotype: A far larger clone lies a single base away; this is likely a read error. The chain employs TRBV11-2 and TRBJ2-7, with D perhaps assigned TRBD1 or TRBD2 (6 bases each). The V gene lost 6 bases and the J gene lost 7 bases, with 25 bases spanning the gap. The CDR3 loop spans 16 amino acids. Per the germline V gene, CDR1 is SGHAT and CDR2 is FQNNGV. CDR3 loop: CASRPLRRGKDNEQYF. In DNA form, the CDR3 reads TGTGCCAGCAGGCCCCTGCGGAGGGGGAAGGACAATGAGCAGTACTTC.

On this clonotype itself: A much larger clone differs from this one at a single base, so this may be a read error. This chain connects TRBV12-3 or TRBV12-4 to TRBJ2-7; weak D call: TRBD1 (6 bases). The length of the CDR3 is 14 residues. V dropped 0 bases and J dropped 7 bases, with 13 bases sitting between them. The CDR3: CASSLAQGYNEQYF. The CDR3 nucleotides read TGTGCCAGCAGTTTAGCACAGGGCTACAATGAGCAGTACTTC.

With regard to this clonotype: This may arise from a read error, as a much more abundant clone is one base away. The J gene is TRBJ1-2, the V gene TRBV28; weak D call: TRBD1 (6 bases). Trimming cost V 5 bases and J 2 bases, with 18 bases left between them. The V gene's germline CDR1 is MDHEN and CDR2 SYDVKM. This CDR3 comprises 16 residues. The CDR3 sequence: CASSDTYSTGNYGYTF. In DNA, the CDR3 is TGTGCCAGCAGTGATACCTATTCGACAGGAAACTATGGCTACACCTTC.

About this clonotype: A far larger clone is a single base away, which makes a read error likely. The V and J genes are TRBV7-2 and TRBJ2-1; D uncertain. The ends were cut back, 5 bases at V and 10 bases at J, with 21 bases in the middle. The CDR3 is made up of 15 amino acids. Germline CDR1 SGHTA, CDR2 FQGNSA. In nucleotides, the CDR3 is TGTGCCAGCAGCGATACCTACGGACGGACCTACGAGCAGTTCTTC. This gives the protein CASSDTYGRTYEQFF.

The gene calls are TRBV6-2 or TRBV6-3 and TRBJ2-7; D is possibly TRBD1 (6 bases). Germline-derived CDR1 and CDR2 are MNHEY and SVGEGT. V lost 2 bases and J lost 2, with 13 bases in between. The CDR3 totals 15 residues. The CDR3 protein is CASSYGQGTPYEQYF. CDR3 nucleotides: TGTGCCAGCAGTTACGGGCAGGGGACCCCCTACGAGCAGTACTTC.

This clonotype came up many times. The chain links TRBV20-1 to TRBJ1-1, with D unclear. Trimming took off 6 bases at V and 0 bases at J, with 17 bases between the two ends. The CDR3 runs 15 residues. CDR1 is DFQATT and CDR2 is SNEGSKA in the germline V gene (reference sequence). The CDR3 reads CSAPSPGLLNTEAFF. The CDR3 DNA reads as TGCAGTGCCCCTTCCCCAGGCCTGTTGAACACTGAAGCTTTCTTT.

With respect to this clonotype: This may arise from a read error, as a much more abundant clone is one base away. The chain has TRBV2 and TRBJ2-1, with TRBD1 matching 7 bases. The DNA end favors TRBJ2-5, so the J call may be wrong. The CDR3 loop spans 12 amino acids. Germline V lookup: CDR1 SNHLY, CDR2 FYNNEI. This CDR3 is CASGRTGETQYF. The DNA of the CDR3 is TGTGCCAGCGGAAGGACAGGAGAGACCCAGTACTTC.

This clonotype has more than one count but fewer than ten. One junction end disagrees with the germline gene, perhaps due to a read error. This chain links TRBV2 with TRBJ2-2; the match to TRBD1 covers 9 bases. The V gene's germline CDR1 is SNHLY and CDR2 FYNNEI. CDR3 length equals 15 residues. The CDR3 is CASSEADRGGGELSF. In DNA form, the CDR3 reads TGTGCCAGCAGTGAAGCGGACAGGGGTGGCGGGGAGCTGTCTTTT.

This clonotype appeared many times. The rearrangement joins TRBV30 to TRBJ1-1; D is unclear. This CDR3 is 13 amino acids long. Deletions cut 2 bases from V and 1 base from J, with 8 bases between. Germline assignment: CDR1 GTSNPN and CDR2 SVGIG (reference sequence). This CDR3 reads CAWSLLTNTEAFF. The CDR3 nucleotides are TGTGCCTGGAGTCTCCTCACGAACACTGAAGCTTTCTTT.